These T cell receptor beta chains were read from a single sample in a study of breast tumors, draining lymph nodes, adjacent tissues. A single record per CDR3 protein comes from TCRdb applying MiXCR to the multiplex PCR reads. The sample contains around 300,000 distinct CDR3 sequences, more than 30% of which appear only once. Sample: axillary lymph node tissue. Receptor source: a female donor with breast cancer. Some clones in this sample may be carry-over from other donors' samples. Both conserved end residues are part of each CDR3. D genes are given only for firm matches. A row's size may be missing; if present it is once, few, many or a size class.

j_gene | abundance | d_gene | v_gene | CDR3aa | CDR3nt
TRBJ2-3 | few | TRBD2 | TRBV18 | CASSPPAGGPHTQYF | TGTGCCAGCTCACCACCGGCGGGAGGGCCCCATACGCAGTATTTT
TRBJ1-1 | . | . | TRBV24-1 | CATSDSTVGYFF | TGTGCCACCAGTGACTCGACAGTTGGATACTTCTTT
TRBJ2-1 | many | . | TRBV11-3 | CASSLVLTGSSYNEQFF | TGTGCCAGCAGCTTAGTTTTGACGGGTAGCTCCTACAATGAGCAGTTCTTC
TRBJ2-3 | many | TRBD2 | TRBV5-6 | CASSLVLAGRGTQYF | TGTGCCAGCAGCTTGGTGCTAGCGGGTAGGGGTACGCAGTATTTT
TRBJ2-7 | once | TRBD2 | TRBV20-1 | CSAIAGPTYEQYF | TGCAGTGCCATAGCGGGACCAACTTACGAGCAGTACTTC
TRBJ2-1 | many | . | TRBV6-6 | CASSYPERSMGDNEQFF | TGTGCCAGCAGTTACCCAGAAAGGTCCATGGGGGACAATGAGCAGTTCTTC
TRBJ1-4 | . | TRBD1 | TRBV2 | CASSVPSGQAPNEKLFF | TGTGCCAGCAGCGTACCTTCGGGACAGGCGCCAAATGAAAAACTGTTTTTT
TRBJ1-5 | many | TRBD1 | TRBV14 | CASSLGQFQPQHF | TGTGCCAGCAGCCTGGGACAGTTTCAGCCCCAGCATTTT
TRBJ2-5 | many | . | TRBV19 | CASSIGGSYWETQYF | TGTGCCAGTAGTATAGGGGGTAGCTACTGGGAGACCCAGTACTTC
TRBJ2-3 | many | TRBD2 | TRBV7-6 | CASSFSVRELGDTQYF | TGTGCCAGCAGCTTTTCGGTGCGGGAGTTGGGGGATACGCAGTATTTT
TRBJ2-5 | many | . | TRBV2 | CASGTDPEVQETQYF | TGTGCCAGTGGTACAGACCCAGAGGTCCAAGAGACCCAGTACTTC
TRBJ2-5 | few | . | TRBV5-1 | CASAQGTAGNRETQYF | TGCGCCAGCGCTCAGGGGACTGCGGGCAACCGAGAGACCCAGTACTTC
TRBJ1-5 | . | . | TRBV7-3 | CASRNNQPQHF | TGTGCCAGCAGGAATAATCAGCCCCAGCATTTT
TRBJ1-5 | many | TRBD1 | TRBV2 | CASRGTVSNQPQHF | TGTGCCAGCAGGGGGACAGTGAGCAATCAGCCCCAGCATTTT
TRBJ1-6 | many | . | TRBV18 | CASSQGQGSPLHF | TGTGCCAGCTCACAGGGGCAGGGGTCACCCCTCCACTTT
TRBJ2-1 | . | . | TRBV27 | CASSLSGSWQSF | TGTGCCAGCAGTTTATCCGGGTCGTGGCAGTCCTTC
TRBJ2-5 | many | . | TRBV5-6 | CASSLVLGSETQYF | TGTGCCAGCAGCTTGGTTCTAGGGTCCGAGACCCAGTACTTC
TRBJ2-3 | few | . | TRBV28 | CASAEVRSTDTQYF | TGTGCCAGCGCCGAAGTCCGGAGCACAGATACGCAGTATTTT
TRBJ2-1 | few | . | TRBV30 | CAWSYKGEQFF | TGTGCCTGGAGTTATAAGGGTGAGCAGTTCTTC
TRBJ1-2 | many | . | TRBV10-3 | CAIRGNENGYTF | TGTGCCATCAGGGGGAATGAGAATGGCTACACCTTC
TRBJ2-7 | few | . | TRBV28 | CASSHLLRVEQYF | TGTGCCAGCAGCCACCTACTTCGGGTCGAGCAGTACTTC
TRBJ1-1 | few | . | TRBV10-3 | CAISGGDTEAFF | TGTGCCATCAGTGGGGGGGACACTGAAGCTTTCTTT
TRBJ1-2 | few | . | TRBV6-5 | CASSYSSFRAGGYTF | TGTGCCAGCAGTTACTCGAGTTTCAGGGCCGGGGGCTACACCTTC
TRBJ2-5 | . | TRBD2 | TRBV2 | CASSEAAGVF | TGTGCCAGCAGTGAAGCAGCGGGGGTCTTC
TRBJ2-7 | many | TRBD2 | TRBV5-1 | CASSLAGIVAGISYEQYF | TGCGCCAGCAGCTTGGCGGGGATAGTAGCGGGGATATCCTACGAGCAGTACTTC